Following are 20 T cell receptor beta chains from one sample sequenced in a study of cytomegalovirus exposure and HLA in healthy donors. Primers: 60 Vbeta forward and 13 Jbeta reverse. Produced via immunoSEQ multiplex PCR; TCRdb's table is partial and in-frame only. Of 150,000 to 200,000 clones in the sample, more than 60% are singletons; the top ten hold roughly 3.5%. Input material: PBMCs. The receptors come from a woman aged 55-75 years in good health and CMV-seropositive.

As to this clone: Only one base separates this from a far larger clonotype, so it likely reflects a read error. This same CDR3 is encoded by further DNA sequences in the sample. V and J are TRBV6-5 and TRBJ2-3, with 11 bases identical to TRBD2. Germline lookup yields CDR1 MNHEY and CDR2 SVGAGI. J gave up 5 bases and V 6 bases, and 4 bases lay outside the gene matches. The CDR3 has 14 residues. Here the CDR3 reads CASSTSGGLDTQYF. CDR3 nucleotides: TGTGCCAGCAGCACTAGCGGGGGTTTAGATACGCAGTATTTT.

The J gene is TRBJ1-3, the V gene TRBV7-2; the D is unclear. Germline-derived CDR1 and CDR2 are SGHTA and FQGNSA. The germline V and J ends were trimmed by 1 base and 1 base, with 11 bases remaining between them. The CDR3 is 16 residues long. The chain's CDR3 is CASSLVVPLSGNTIYF. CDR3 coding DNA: TGTGCCAGCAGCTTAGTAGTTCCCTTATCTGGAAACACCATATATTTT. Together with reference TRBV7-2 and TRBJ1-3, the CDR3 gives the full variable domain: GAGVSQSPSNKVTEKGKDVELRCDPISGHTALYWYRQSLGQGLEFLIYFQGNSAPDKSGLPSDRFSAERTGGSVSTLTIQRTQQEDSAVYLCASSLVVPLSGNTIYFGEGSWLTVV.

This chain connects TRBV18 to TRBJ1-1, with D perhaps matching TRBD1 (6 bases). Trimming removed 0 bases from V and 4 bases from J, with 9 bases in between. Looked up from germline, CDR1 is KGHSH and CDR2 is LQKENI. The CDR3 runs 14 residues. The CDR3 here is CASSPPQGPTEAFF. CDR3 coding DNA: TGTGCCAGCTCACCACCACAGGGTCCCACTGAAGCTTTCTTT.

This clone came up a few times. The CDR3 spells CASSQAGGNSGNTIYF. The CDR3 nucleotides read TGCGCCAGCAGCCAAGCTGGCGGCAACTCTGGAAACACCATATATTTT. The rearrangement joins TRBV4-1 to TRBJ1-3; no clear D. This CDR3 region has 16 residues. Trimming removed 1 base at V and 0 bases at J, with 10 bases between. Looked up from germline, CDR1 is MGHRA and CDR2 is YSYEKL.

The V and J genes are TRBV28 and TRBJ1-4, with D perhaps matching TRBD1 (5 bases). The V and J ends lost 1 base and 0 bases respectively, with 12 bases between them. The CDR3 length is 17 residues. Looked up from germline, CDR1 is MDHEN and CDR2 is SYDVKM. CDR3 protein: CASSLLSRAATNEKLFF. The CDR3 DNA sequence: TGTGCCAGCAGTTTATTAAGCAGGGCCGCAACTAATGAAAAACTGTTTTTT.

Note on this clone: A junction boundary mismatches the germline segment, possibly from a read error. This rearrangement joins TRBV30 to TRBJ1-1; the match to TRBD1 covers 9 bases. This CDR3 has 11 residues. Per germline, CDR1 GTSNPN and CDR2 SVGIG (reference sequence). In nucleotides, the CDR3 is TGTGCCTGGAGCTTTCGGGACAGGGCGAATTTT. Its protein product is CAWSFRDRANF.

CDR3 in amino acids: CASSAGEPTNEQFF. CDR3 in DNA: TGCGCCAGCAGCGCGGGAGAACCCACCAATGAGCAGTTCTTC. The J gene is TRBJ2-1, the V gene TRBV5-1; TRBD2 matches at 7 bases. Germline CDR1 is SGHRS and CDR2 is YFSETQ. There are 14 residues in the CDR3. V trimming: 4 bases; J trimming: 6 bases; junction bases outside the gene matches: 7. Together with reference TRBV5-1 and TRBJ2-1, the CDR3 gives the full variable domain: KAGVTQTPRYLIKTRGQQVTLSCSPISGHRSVSWYQQTPGQGLQFLFEYFSETQRNKGNFPGRFSGRQFSNSRSEMNVSTLELGDSALYLCASSAGEPTNEQFFGPGTRLTVL.

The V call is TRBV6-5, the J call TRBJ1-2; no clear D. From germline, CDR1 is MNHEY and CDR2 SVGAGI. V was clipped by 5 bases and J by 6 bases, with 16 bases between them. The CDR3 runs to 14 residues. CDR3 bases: TGTGCCAGCAGTGGCCCCGCGGGGAGCCATGGCTACACCTTC. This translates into CASSGPAGSHGYTF.

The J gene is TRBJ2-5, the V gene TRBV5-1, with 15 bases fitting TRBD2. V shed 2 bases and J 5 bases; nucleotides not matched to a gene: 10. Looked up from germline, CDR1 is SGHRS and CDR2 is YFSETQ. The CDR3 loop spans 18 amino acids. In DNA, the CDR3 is TGCGCCAGCAGCTTACCGGGACTAGCGGGGGGTGTCGGGGAGACCCAGTACTTC. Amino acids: CASSLPGLAGGVGETQYF.

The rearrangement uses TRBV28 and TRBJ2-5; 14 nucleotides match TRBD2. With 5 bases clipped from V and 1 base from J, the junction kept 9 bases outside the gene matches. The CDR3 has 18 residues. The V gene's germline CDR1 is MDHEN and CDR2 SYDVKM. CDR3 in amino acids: CASSPWTSGRRGQETQYF. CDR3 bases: TGTGCCAGCAGTCCCTGGACTAGCGGGAGGAGGGGCCAAGAGACCCAGTACTTC.

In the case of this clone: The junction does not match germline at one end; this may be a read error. DNA of the CDR3: TGTGCCAGTAGTGTAGACTTCACGGGACAGGGACCCTACGAGCAGTACTTC. Translated, it gives CASSVDFTGQGPYEQYF. V is TRBV19 and J is TRBJ2-7; TRBD1 agrees at 9 bases. The CDR3 totals 17 residues. Germline assignment: CDR1 LNHDA and CDR2 SQIVND (reference sequence).

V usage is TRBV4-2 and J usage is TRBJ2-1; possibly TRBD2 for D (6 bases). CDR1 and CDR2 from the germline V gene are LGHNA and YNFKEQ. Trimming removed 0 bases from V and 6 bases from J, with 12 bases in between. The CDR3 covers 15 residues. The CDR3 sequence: CASSQESGVANEQFF. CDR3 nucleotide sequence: TGTGCCAGCAGCCAAGAGTCGGGAGTCGCCAATGAGCAGTTCTTC.

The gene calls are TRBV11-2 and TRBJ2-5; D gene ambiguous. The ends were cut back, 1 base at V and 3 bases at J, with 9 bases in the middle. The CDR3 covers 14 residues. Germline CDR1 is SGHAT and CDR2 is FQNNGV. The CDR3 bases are TGTGCCAGCAGCTTAGGACTGGCGAAAGAGACCCAGTACTTC. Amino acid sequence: CASSLGLAKETQYF.

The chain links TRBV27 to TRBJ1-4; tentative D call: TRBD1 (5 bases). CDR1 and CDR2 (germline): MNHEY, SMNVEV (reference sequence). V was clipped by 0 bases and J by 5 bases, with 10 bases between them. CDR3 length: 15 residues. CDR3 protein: CASSLSSGSNEKLFF. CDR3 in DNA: TGTGCCAGCAGTTTATCTTCAGGGTCGAATGAAAAACTGTTTTTT.

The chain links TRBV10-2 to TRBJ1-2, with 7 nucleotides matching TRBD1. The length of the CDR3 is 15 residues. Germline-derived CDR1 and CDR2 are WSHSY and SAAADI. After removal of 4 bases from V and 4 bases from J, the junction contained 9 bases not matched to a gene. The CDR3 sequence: CASSAYRGIGYGYTF. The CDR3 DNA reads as TGCGCCAGCAGTGCATACAGGGGAATAGGCTATGGCTACACCTTC.

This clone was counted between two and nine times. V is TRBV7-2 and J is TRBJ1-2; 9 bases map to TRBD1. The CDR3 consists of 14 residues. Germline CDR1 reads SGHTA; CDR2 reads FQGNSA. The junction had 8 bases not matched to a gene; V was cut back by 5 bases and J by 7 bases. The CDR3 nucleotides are TGTGCCAGCAGCATAGGGACAGGGCTGCGTGGCTACACCTTC. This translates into CASSIGTGLRGYTF.

CDR3 coding DNA: TGTGCCAGCACCCTCGGACAGTTTGGAAACACCATATATTTT. The encoded protein is CASTLGQFGNTIYF. The rearrangement links TRBV6-6 to TRBJ1-3, with TRBD1 as a possible D gene (6 bases). Trimming stripped 7 bases from V and 3 bases from J, with 13 bases between. The CDR3 contains 14 residues. Per germline, CDR1 MNHNY and CDR2 SVGAGI (reference sequence).

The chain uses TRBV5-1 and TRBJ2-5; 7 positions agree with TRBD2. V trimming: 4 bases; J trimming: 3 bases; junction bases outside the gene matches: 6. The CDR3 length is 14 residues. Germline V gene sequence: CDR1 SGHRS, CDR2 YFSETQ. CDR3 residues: CASSRQGLEETQYF. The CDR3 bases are TGCGCCAGCAGCCGGCAAGGACTAGAAGAGACCCAGTACTTC.

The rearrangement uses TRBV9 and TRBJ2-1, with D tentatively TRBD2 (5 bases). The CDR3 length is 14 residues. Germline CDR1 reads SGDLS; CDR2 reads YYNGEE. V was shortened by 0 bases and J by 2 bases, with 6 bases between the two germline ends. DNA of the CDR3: TGTGCCAGCAGCGTAGGAGGGACCTACAATGAGCAGTTCTTC. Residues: CASSVGGTYNEQFF.

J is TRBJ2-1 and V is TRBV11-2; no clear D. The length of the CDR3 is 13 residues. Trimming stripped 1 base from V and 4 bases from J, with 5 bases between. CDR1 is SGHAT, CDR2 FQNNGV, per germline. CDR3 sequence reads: CASSLAIYNEQFF. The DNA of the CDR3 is TGTGCCAGCAGCTTAGCTATTTACAATGAGCAGTTCTTC.